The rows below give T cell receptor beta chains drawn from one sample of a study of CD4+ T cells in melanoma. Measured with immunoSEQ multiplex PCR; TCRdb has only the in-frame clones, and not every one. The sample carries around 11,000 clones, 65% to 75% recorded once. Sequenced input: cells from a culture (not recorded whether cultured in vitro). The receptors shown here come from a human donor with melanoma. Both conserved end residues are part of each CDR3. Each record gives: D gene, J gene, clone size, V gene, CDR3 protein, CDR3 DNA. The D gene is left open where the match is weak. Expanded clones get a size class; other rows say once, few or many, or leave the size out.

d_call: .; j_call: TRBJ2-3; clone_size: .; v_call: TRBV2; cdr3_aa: CASSELTMRGAQYF; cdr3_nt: TGTGCCAGCAGTGAACTAACCATGAGGGGCGCGCAGTATTTT
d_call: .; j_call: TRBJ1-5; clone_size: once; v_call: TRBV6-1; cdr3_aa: CASSGRFRDKNQPQHF; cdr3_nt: TGTGCCAGCAGTGGACGATTCCGGGACAAAAATCAGCCCCAGCATTTT
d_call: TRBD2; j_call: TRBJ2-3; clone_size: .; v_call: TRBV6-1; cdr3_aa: CASSLTSGDTDTQYF; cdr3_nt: TGTGCCAGCAGCCTGACTAGCGGGGACACAGATACGCAGTATTTT
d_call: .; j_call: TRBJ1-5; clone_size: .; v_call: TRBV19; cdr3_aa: CASSDGPLLRNQPQHF; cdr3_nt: TGTGCCAGTAGCGACGGGCCACTCTTGCGCAATCAGCCCCAGCATTTT
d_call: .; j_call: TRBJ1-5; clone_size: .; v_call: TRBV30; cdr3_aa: CAWSGTVSNQPQHF; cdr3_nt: TGTGCCTGGAGTGGTACGGTTAGCAATCAGCCCCAGCATTTT
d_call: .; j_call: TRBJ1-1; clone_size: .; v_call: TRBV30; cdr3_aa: CAWRLAGEGPEAFF; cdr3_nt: TGTGCCTGGAGGTTGGCAGGGGAGGGGCCTGAAGCTTTCTTT
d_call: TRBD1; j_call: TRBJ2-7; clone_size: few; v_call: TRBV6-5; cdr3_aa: CASSKGTGGYEQYF; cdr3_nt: TGTGCCAGCAGTAAAGGGACAGGGGGCTACGAGCAGTACTTC
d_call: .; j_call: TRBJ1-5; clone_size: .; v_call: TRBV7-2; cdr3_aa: CASSSGGGNNQPQHF; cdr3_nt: TGTGCCAGCAGCTCTGGGGGGGGAAACAATCAGCCCCAGCATTTT
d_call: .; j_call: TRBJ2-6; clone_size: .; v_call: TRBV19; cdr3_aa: CASSLKGAGANVLTF; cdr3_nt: TGTGCCAGTAGTTTAAAAGGCGCTGGGGCCAACGTCCTGACTTTC
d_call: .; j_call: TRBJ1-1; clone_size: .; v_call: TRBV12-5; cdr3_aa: CASGLVPLAAMNTEAFF; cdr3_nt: TGTGCTAGTGGTTTGGTACCCCTCGCAGCCATGAACACTGAAGCTTTCTTT